This T cell receptor beta chain derives from a study of T cell responses to AZD1222 COVID-19 vaccine. The protocol was immunoSEQ multiplex PCR, while the TCRdb copy is restricted to in-frame clones and leaves out a portion. The sample records 64,000 or so clones, less than 90% being singletons. Points on this clone: As yet, its antigen is unknown.

Broader study findings: All repertoire sampling was performed exclusively after the peak T cell response.

CDR1 LGHNA and CDR2 YSLEER come from the germline V gene. Trimming removed 1 base from V and 12 bases from J, with 16 bases in between. The CDR3 consists of 15 residues. Sequenced material: peripheral blood, taken on day 0 of AZD1222 vaccination. This TCR came from an adult in good health. The V call is TRBV4-3, the J call TRBJ1-6; D remains unclear. CDR3 nucleotide sequence: TGCGCCAGCAGCCAAGGGCGAGGTTCGGGTCGACCCCTCCACTTT. Its translation is CASSQGRGSGRPLHF.